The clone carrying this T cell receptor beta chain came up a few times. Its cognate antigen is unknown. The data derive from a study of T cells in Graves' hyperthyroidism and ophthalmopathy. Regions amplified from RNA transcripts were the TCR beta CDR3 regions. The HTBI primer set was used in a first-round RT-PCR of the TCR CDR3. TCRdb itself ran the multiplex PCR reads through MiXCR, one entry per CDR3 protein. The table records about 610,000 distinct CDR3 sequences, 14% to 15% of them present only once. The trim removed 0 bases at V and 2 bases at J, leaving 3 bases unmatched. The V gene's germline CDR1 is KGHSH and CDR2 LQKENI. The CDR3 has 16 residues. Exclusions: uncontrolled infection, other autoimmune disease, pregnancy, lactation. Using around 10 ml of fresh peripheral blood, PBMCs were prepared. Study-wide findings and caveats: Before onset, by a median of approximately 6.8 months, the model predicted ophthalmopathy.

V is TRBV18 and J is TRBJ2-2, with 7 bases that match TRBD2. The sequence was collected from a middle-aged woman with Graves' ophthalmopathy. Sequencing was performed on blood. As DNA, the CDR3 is TGTGCCAGCTCACCACCGGGCGGGAGCAACACCGGGGAGCTGTTTTTT. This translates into CASSPPGGSNTGELFF.